The rows below give T cell receptor beta chains drawn from one sample of a study of blood T cells in healthy people across ages. In TCRdb, the 5' RACE reads were re-called with MiXCR into one record per CDR3 protein. Of around 1,000,000 distinct CDR3 sequences listed, approximately 25% are singletons. These same records also appear under a second study, on T cells of mothers and their children.

Sequencing used blood. Every receptor here comes from a girl aged 2 to 10 in good health. Each CDR3 is given with its conserved first and last residue. Fields, in order: clone size, V gene, D gene, J gene, CDR3 protein, CDR3 DNA. D genes are given only for firm matches. Not all rows give a size; the values are once, few, many and, for expanded clones, a class.

>-|TRBV9|-|TRBJ1-2
CASSEGSGQYGYTF
TGTGCCAGCAGCGAGGGGTCCGGACAATATGGCTACACCTTC
>few|TRBV28|-|TRBJ2-3
CAGSFGDGTDTQYF
TGTGCCGGCAGTTTTGGGGACGGTACAGATACGCAGTATTTT
>-|TRBV2|TRBD1|TRBJ1-4
CASSTMGQLINEKLFF
TGTGCCAGCAGTACCATGGGACAGCTAATTAATGAAAAACTGTTTTTT
>once|TRBV12-5|-|TRBJ1-2
CASATWGMDYGYTF
TGTGCTAGTGCTACTTGGGGTATGGACTATGGCTACACCTTC
>once|TRBV5-1|TRBD2|TRBJ2-1
CASRIGSLAGGLNEQFF
TGCGCCAGCAGAATCGGATCACTAGCGGGGGGGCTTAATGAGCAGTTCTTC
>-|TRBV20-1|-|TRBJ2-5
CSAGEGGRQETQYF
TGCAGTGCCGGCGAGGGGGGCCGGCAAGAGACCCAGTACTTC
>few|TRBV7-9|-|TRBJ1-1
CASSLSIGVSTEAFF
TGTGCCAGCAGCCTCTCAATAGGGGTGTCCACTGAAGCTTTCTTT
>few|TRBV6-1|-|TRBJ1-2
CASSAYMSYGYTF
TGTGCCAGCAGTGCATACATGTCCTATGGCTACACCTTC
>-|TRBV10-3|-|TRBJ1-2
CAISDGATYGYTF
TGTGCCATCAGTGACGGGGCAACCTATGGCTACACCTTC
>-|TRBV20-1|-|TRBJ1-6
CSAIFGVGGYSPLHF
TGCAGTGCTATCTTCGGGGTGGGTGGGTATTCACCCCTCCACTTT
>few|TRBV4-2|-|TRBJ1-4
CASSQDEGVGEKLFF
TGTGCCAGCAGCCAAGACGAGGGGGTTGGTGAAAAACTGTTTTTT
>-|TRBV20-1|TRBD2|TRBJ2-2
CSARASGRDTGELFF
TGCAGTGCGCGAGCTAGCGGGAGGGATACCGGGGAGCTGTTTTTT
>few|TRBV14|TRBD2|TRBJ2-5
CASSPAGRETQYF
TGTGCCAGCTCCCCAGCGGGACGAGAGACCCAGTACTTC
>-|TRBV6-5|-|TRBJ1-4
CASSSTGQTNEKLFF
TGTGCCAGCAGTTCTACAGGGCAAACTAATGAAAAACTGTTTTTT
>few|TRBV19|-|TRBJ2-1
CASKREISSYNEQFF
TGTGCCAGTAAAAGGGAGATCTCCTCCTACAATGAGCAGTTCTTC
>few|TRBV7-2|-|TRBJ2-7
CASSLSGTPYEQYF
TGTGCCAGCAGCTTAAGCGGGACACCCTACGAGCAGTACTTC
>few|TRBV2|-|TRBJ2-7
CASRGQNYEQYF
TGTGCCAGCAGGGGACAAAACTACGAGCAGTACTTC
>few|TRBV3-1|-|TRBJ2-5
CASSQALEQETQYF
TGTGCCAGCAGCCAAGCGCTGGAGCAGGAGACCCAGTACTTC
>few|TRBV3-1|TRBD2|TRBJ2-5
CASSQAGLAKETQYF
TGTGCCAGCAGCCAAGCGGGACTAGCGAAAGAGACCCAGTACTTC
>-|TRBV12-3/TRBV12-4|-|TRBJ2-4
CASTSTLAKNIQYF
TGTGCCAGCACCTCTACACTAGCCAAAAACATTCAGTACTTT
>-|TRBV20-1|-|TRBJ2-5
CSATVAVGLGETQYF
TGCAGTGCCACCGTTGCGGTGGGACTCGGGGAGACCCAGTACTTC